This T cell receptor (beta chain) was sequenced for a study of cytomegalovirus exposure and HLA in healthy donors. Use of 60 Vbeta and 13 Jbeta primers characterized the PCR. The table came from immunoSEQ multiplex PCR; TCRdb's copy has only in-frame clones and leaves some out. The sample includes roughly 190,000 clones, 75% to 85% seen only once; the top ten take roughly 1.6%. The germline CDR1 and CDR2 sequences are MNHEY and SVGAGI. Trimming took off 2 bases at V and 7 bases at J, with 11 bases between the two ends. The CDR3 has 13 residues. The gene calls are TRBV6-5 and TRBJ1-2; D is perhaps TRBD1 (5 bases). The clonotype comes from a woman aged 50 to 60 in good health and CMV-seronegative. The specimen sequenced was PBMCs. The CDR3 region is CASSYGAGRGYTF. The CDR3 bases are TGTGCCAGCAGTTACGGGGCTGGTCGTGGCTACACCTTC.